A selection of T cell receptor beta chains follows, all from one sample in a study of T cells in Graves' hyperthyroidism and ophthalmopathy. TCRdb called the multiplex PCR reads again in MiXCR, with one record for every CDR3 protein. Here the sample spans 350,000 to 450,000 distinct CDR3 sequences, about an eighth being singletons. The sample taken for sequencing was blood. The receptors shown here come from a man aged 45 to 65 with Graves' ophthalmopathy. Both conserved end residues are part of each CDR3. D genes are given only for firm matches. Clone size is not always given. Where it is, it says once, few, many or a class for expanded clones.

d_gene	len	abundance	v_gene	j_gene	CDR3nt	CDR3aa
TRBD2	17	.	TRBV4-1	TRBJ2-1	TGCGCCAGCAGCCAAGATTGGCCGGGACTAGTCAGCAATGAGCAGTTCTTC	CASSQDWPGLVSNEQFF
TRBD1	15	few	TRBV10-3	TRBJ1-5	TGTGCCATCAGTGAGTCCGGGACAGGGGGTCAGCCCCAGCATTTT	CAISESGTGGQPQHF
TRBD2	13	many	TRBV5-1	TRBJ2-1	TGCGCCAGCATGCTAGCGGCTTACAATGAGCAGTTCTTC	CASMLAAYNEQFF
TRBD1	15	.	TRBV29-1	TRBJ1-4	TGCAGCGTTGAAGAAAAGGACAGGGCTAATGAAAAACTGTTTTTT	CSVEEKDRANEKLFF
TRBD1	14	few	TRBV5-1	TRBJ1-6	TGCGCCAGCGGGGCCGAGACAGGGAATTCACCCCTCCACTTT	CASGAETGNSPLHF
TRBD1	13	many	TRBV11-2	TRBJ2-3	TGTGCCAGCAGCCCCGGACAGGGGAAAACGCAGTATTTT	CASSPGQGKTQYF
.	14	few	TRBV19	TRBJ2-5	TGTGCCAGTAGGGGTTTGGGTTACCAAGAGACCCAGTACTTC	CASRGLGYQETQYF
.	13	few	TRBV7-2	TRBJ2-2	TGTGCCAGCACCCATGGCGGCACCGGGGAGCTGTTTTTT	CASTHGGTGELFF
.	15	.	TRBV6-5	TRBJ1-2	TGTGCCAGCAGTTACCGCTGGGAACACATCTATGGCTACACCTTC	CASSYRWEHIYGYTF
.	15	many	TRBV2	TRBJ1-2	TGTGCCAGCAGTGAAGCGCTTGGCGGATCCTATGGCTACACCTTC	CASSEALGGSYGYTF
.	13	many	TRBV28	TRBJ2-1	TGTGCCAGCAGTCTAGGGTCACATCGTGAGCAGTTCTTC	CASSLGSHREQFF
.	14	few	TRBV4-2	TRBJ2-7	TGTGCCAGCAGCCAAGTCACAGATTCCTACGAGCAGTACTTC	CASSQVTDSYEQYF
.	15	few	TRBV6-1	TRBJ1-3	TGTGCCAGCAGTGATCGGCAGAGCTCTGGAAACACCATATATTTT	CASSDRQSSGNTIYF
.	14	many	TRBV5-6	TRBJ2-7	TGTGCCAGCAGCTTGGTTGGGAGTGGATACGAGCAGTACTTC	CASSLVGSGYEQYF
TRBD1	15	many	TRBV6-2/TRBV6-3	TRBJ1-1	TGTGCCAGCAGCCTACAGGGGCCGCGATACACTGAAGCTTTCTTT	CASSLQGPRYTEAFF
.	12	few	TRBV9	TRBJ2-5	TGTGCCAGCAGCGTCGGGGAAGAGACCCAGTACTTC	CASSVGEETQYF
.	13	.	TRBV29-1	TRBJ1-3	TGCAGCGTTGCGCCGGGCTCTGGAAACACCATATATTTT	CSVAPGSGNTIYF
TRBD2	16	.	TRBV20-1	TRBJ2-5	TGCAGTGCTTGGATTGGGGGCGGGGGGACCGTGGAGACCCAGTACTTC	CSAWIGGGGTVETQYF
TRBD1	14	.	TRBV19	TRBJ1-2	TGTGCCAGTAGTATTCCGAAACAGGGGGCTGGCTACACCTTC	CASSIPKQGAGYTF
TRBD2	15	.	TRBV3-1	TRBJ2-1	TGTGCCAGCAGCCCCCGGACTAGCGGGAGGGGTGAGCAGTTCTTC	CASSPRTSGRGEQFF
.	14	.	TRBV19	TRBJ1-1	TGTGCCAGTAGCAAGGGGGGTGGCAACACTGAAGCTTTCTTT	CASSKGGGNTEAFF
.	10	many	TRBV6-1	TRBJ2-1	TGTGCCAGCGGGAGACTGGGGCAGTTCTTC	CASGRLGQFF
TRBD2	15	many	TRBV5-1	TRBJ2-3	TGCGCCAGCAGCTCGGGACTAGCGGGAGGTTATACGCAGTATTTT	CASSSGLAGGYTQYF
.	12	many	TRBV5-1	TRBJ2-5	TGTGCCAGCAGTCTCGGCCAAGAGACCCAGTACTTC	CASSLGQETQYF
.	14	many	TRBV6-1	TRBJ2-3	TGTGCCAGCAGTGAAGGGGGCAGCACAGATACGCAGTATTTT	CASSEGGSTDTQYF
TRBD1	12	.	TRBV27	TRBJ2-7	TGTGCCAGCACCGGGACAGGGCTCGAGCAGTACTTC	CASTGTGLEQYF
TRBD2	15	many	TRBV20-1	TRBJ2-7	TGCAGTGCTAGAGACCCCGGGACTACCGTCCACGAGCAGTACTTC	CSARDPGTTVHEQYF
TRBD1	14	.	TRBV28	TRBJ2-7	TGTGCCAGCAGAGCCCCGGGACAGGGCTACGAGCAGTACTTC	CASRAPGQGYEQYF
TRBD2	15	many	TRBV7-2	TRBJ2-3	TGTGCCAGCAGACGGACTAGCGGTTACACAGATACGCAGTATTTT	CASRRTSGYTDTQYF